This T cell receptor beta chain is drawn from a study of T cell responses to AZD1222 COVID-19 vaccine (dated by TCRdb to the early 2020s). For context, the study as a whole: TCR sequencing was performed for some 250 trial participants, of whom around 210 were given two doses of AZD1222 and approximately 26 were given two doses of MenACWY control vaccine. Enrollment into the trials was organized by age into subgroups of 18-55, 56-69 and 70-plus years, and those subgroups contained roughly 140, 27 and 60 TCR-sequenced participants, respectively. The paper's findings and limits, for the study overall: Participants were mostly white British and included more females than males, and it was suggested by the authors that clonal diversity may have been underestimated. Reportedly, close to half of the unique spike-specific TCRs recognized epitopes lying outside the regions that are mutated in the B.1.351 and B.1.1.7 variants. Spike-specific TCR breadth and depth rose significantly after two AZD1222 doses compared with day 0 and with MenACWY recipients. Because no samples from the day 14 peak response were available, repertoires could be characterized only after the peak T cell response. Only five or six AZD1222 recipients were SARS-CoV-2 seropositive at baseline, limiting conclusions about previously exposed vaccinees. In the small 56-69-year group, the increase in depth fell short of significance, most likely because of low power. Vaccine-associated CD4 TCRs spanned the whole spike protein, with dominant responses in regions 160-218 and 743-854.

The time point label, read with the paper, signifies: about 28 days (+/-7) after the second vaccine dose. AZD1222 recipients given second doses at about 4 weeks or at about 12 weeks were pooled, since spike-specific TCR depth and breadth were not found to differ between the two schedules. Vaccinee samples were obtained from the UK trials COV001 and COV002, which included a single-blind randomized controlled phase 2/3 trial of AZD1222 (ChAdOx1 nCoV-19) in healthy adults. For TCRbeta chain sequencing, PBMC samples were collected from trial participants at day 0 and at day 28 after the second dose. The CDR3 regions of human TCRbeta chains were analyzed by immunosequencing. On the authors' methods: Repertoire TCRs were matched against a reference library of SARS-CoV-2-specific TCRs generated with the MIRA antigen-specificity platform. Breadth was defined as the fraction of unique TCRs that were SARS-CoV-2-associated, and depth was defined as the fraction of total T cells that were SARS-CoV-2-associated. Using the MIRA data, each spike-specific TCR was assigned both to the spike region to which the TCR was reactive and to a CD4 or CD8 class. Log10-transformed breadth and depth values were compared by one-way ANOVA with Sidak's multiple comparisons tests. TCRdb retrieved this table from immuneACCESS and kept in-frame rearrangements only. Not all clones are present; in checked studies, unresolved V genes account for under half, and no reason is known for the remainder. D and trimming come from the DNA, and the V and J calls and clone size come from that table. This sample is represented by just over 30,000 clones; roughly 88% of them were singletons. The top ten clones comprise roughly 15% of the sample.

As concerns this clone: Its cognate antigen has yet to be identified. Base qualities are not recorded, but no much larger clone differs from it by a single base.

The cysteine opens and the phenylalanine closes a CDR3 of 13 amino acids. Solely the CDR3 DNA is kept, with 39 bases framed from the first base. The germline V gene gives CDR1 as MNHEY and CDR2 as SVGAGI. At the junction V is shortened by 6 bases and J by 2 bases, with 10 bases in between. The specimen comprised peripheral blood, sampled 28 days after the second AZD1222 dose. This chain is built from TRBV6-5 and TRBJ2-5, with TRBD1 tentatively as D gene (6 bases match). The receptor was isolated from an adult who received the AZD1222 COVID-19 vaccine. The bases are TGTGCCAGCAGGGATACAGGGCAAGAGACCCAGTACTTC. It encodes CASRDTGQETQYF.